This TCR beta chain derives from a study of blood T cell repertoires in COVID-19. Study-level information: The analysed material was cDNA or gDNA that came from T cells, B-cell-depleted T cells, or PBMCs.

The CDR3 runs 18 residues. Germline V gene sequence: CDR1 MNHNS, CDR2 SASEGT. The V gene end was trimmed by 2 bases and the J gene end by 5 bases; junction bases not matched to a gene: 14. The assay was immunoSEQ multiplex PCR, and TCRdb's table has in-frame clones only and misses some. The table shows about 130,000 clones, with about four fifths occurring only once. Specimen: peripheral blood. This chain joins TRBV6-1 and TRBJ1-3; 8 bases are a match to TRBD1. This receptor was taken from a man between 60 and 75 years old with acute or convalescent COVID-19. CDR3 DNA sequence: TGTGCCAGCAGTGAAACCCAGGGGGCGAGTTGGCTGCGAAACACCATATATTTT. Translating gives CASSETQGASWLRNTIYF.